These 21 T cell receptor beta chains came from one sample sequenced in a study of cytomegalovirus exposure and HLA in healthy donors. Produced via immunoSEQ multiplex PCR; TCRdb's table is partial and in-frame only. The repertoire has 140,000 or so clones, about 90% of them found once; the top ten carry 6.2%. Sequenced: PBMCs. Receptors originate from a woman aged 25 to 39 in good health and CMV-seropositive.

The chain recombines TRBV9 with TRBJ1-3; no definite D call. The V end was cut by 0 bases, the J end by 4 bases, with 11 bases between. From germline, CDR1 is SGDLS and CDR2 YYNGEE. The CDR3 has 15 residues. The DNA of the CDR3 is TGTGCCAGCAGCGTAGGAGCAGAGGCAGGAAACACCATATATTTT. It translates to CASSVGAEAGNTIYF. The entire variable domain, with the rest obtained from reference TRBV9 and TRBJ1-3, is as follows: DSGVTQTPKHLITATGQRVTLRCSPRSGDLSVYWYQQSLDQGLQFLIQYYNGEERAKGNILERFSAQQFPDLHSELNLSSLELGDSALYFCASSVGAEAGNTIYFGEGSWLTVV.

The chain combines TRBV28 with TRBJ1-2; no firm D call. The CDR3 runs 13 residues. The germline V gene encodes CDR1 MDHEN and CDR2 SYDVKM. V gave up 5 bases and J gave up 8 bases, with 15 bases separating them. The chain's CDR3 is CASSRTQARGYTF. CDR3 coding DNA: TGTGCCAGCAGTCGAACCCAAGCTAGGGGCTACACCTTC.

CDR3 DNA: TGTGCCAGCAGCCACCGATCAGGGCCGAACCAAGAGACCCAGTACTTC. Protein: CASSHRSGPNQETQYF. This chain links TRBV28 with TRBJ2-5, with TRBD1 as a possible D gene (5 bases). The germline V and J ends were trimmed by 6 bases and 0 bases, with 17 bases remaining between them. The germline V gene has CDR1 MDHEN and CDR2 SYDVKM. This CDR3 comprises 16 residues.

The gene calls are TRBV21-1 and TRBJ2-1; the D call of TRBD1 is as the table states it, not checked on the DNA. TRBV21-1 has pseudogene status. The CDR3 loop spans 21 amino acids. CDR3 region: CASSPTNTGTEVRYSYNEQFF. As DNA, the CDR3 is TGTGCCAGCAGCCCGACCAACACCGGGACAGAGGTTCGTTATTCCTACAATGAGCAGTTCTTC.

This clone showed up just once. The rearrangement uses TRBV7-2 and TRBJ1-2; D gene uncertain. This CDR3 is 12 amino acids long. Germline loops: CDR1 SGHTA, CDR2 FQGNSA. V was pared by 2 bases and J by 4 bases, with 5 bases between. The CDR3 loop reads CASSLTVYGYTF. The CDR3 bases are TGTGCCAGCAGCTTAACAGTCTATGGCTACACCTTC.

The V gene is TRBV5-5, the J gene TRBJ1-2; D remains ambiguous. This CDR3 region has 12 residues. CDR1 is SGHKS, CDR2 YYEKEE, per germline (reference sequence). Trimming left V 1 base short and J 13 bases short, with 14 bases between. The CDR3, as DNA: TGTGCCAGCAGCTTGCAACCGGTAGAGCGCACCTTC. It yields the protein CASSLQPVERTF.

The gene calls are TRBV4-2 and TRBJ2-3; no firm D call. From germline, CDR1 is LGHNA and CDR2 YNFKEQ. The CDR3 is 16 amino acids. Trimming pared 0 bases from V and 1 base from J, leaving 11 bases between. CDR3 bases: TGTGCCAGCAGCCAAGAACTATTTCCCCGCACAGATACGCAGTATTTT. Its translation: CASSQELFPRTDTQYF.

This rearrangement joins TRBV25-1 to TRBJ2-3; the match to TRBD2 covers 14 bases. Germline V gene data show CDR1 as MGHDK and CDR2 as SYGVNS. After removal of 6 bases from V and 9 bases from J, the junction contained 8 bases not matched to a gene. The CDR3 extends over 15 amino acids. CDR3 amino acids: CASSGTSGSGGTQYF. In DNA form, the CDR3 reads TGTGCCAGCAGCGGGACTAGCGGGAGTGGAGGCACGCAGTATTTT.

This clone was counted a single time. The J gene is TRBJ1-6, the V gene TRBV5-1, with TRBD1 matching over 7 bases. Germline CDR1 reads SGHRS; CDR2 reads YFSETQ. J was trimmed by 9 bases and V by 0 bases; bases with no gene match: 3. This CDR3 is 14 amino acids long. CDR3 region: CASSLGQGSSPLHF. CDR3 sequence (DNA): TGCGCCAGCAGCTTGGGACAGGGTAGTTCACCCCTCCACTTT.

This clone was recorded once. The CDR3 loop is CASSGQGRNEQYF. The CDR3 DNA sequence: TGTGCCAGCAGCGGACAGGGGAGAAACGAGCAGTACTTC. V is TRBV2 and J is TRBJ2-7; 9 positions match TRBD1. Trimming took 6 bases from V and 5 from J; bases not matched to a gene: 5. Germline assignment: CDR1 SNHLY and CDR2 FYNNEI. CDR3 length: 13 residues. The variable domain in full, completed from reference TRBV2 and TRBJ2-7, reads EPEVTQTPSHQVTQMGQEVILRCVPISNHLYFYWYRQILGQKVEFLVSFYNNEISEKSEIFDDQFSVERPDGSNFTLKIRSTKLEDSAMYFCASSGQGRNEQYFGPGTRLTVT.

The rearrangement joins TRBV15 to TRBJ1-1, with D unresolved. The CDR3 is 14 residues long. Per the germline V gene, CDR1 is LNHNV and CDR2 is YYDKDF (reference sequence). The V and J ends lost 0 bases and 0 bases respectively, with 5 bases between them. The CDR3 sequence is CATSRDGVNTEAFF. The CDR3 coding sequence is TGTGCCACCAGCAGAGACGGAGTGAACACTGAAGCTTTCTTT.

V is TRBV9 and J is TRBJ2-1; TRBD2 matches 10 bases. Trimming removed 3 bases from V and 4 bases from J; junction bases left unmatched: 4. Germline CDR1 SGDLS, CDR2 YYNGEE. The CDR3 consists of 15 residues. CDR3 nucleotide sequence: TGTGCCAGCAGCGCAGGACTAGCGGCTTACAATGAGCAGTTCTTC. Translated: CASSAGLAAYNEQFF.

The rearrangement joins TRBV15 to TRBJ2-5; TRBD1 aligns across 7 bases. The CDR3 contains 18 residues. Looked up from germline, CDR1 is LNHNV and CDR2 is YYDKDF (reference sequence). Losses at the gene ends were 0 bases for V and 1 base for J; bases not matched to a gene: 11. CDR3 residues: CATSRDPRGRGFQETQYF. The DNA of the CDR3 is TGTGCCACCAGCAGAGATCCAAGGGGCAGGGGGTTCCAAGAGACCCAGTACTTC.

V and J are TRBV5-1 and TRBJ2-7, with 11 bases matching TRBD1. The CDR3 covers 15 residues. V trimming: 4 bases; J trimming: 3 bases; junction bases outside the gene matches: 6. The germline V gene has CDR1 SGHRS and CDR2 YFSETQ. The CDR3 DNA reads TGCGCCAGCAGCCCAGCCGGGACAGGGGGCTACGAGCAGTACTTC. The encoded protein is CASSPAGTGGYEQYF.

J is TRBJ2-5 and V is TRBV11-2; D not resolved. CDR1 and CDR2 (germline): SGHAT, FQNNGV. Deletions cut 0 bases from V and 1 base from J, with 6 bases between. The CDR3 runs 14 residues. The CDR3 DNA reads TGTGCCAGCAGCTTAGACCGACTCCAAGAGACCCAGTACTTC. It specifies CASSLDRLQETQYF.

The CDR3 DNA reads TGCTGTAGCGGGACTCCCTACGAGCAGTACTTC. Translation gives CCSGTPYEQYF. The chain recombines TRBV20-1 with TRBJ2-7, with 8 bases that match TRBD2. Germline V gene sequence: CDR1 DFQATT, CDR2 SNEGSKA (reference sequence). The CDR3 extends over 11 amino acids.

V gene TRBV27 combines with J gene TRBJ2-5, with D maybe TRBD2 (5 bases). Germline assignment: CDR1 MNHEY and CDR2 SMNVEV (reference sequence). The V end lost 4 bases, the J end lost 4 bases, and 13 bases lay between the germline ends. This CDR3 contains 14 residues. CDR3 DNA sequence: TGTGCCAGCAGTTCGTTGGGAGCCGGAGAGACCCAGTACTTC. Translated: CASSSLGAGETQYF.

The rearrangement joins TRBV6-6 to TRBJ1-6; D may be TRBD1 (5 bases). This CDR3 spans 14 amino acids. V gave up 4 bases and J gave up 10 bases, with 14 bases separating them. Germline CDR1 reads MNHNY; CDR2 reads SVGAGI (reference sequence). As DNA, the CDR3 is TGTGCCAGCAGTTTTTCAGGGCAAGGCTCACCCCTCCACTTT. The encoded protein is CASSFSGQGSPLHF.

The chain employs TRBV7-2 and TRBJ2-1, with D possibly being TRBD1 (5 bases). The CDR3 is made up of 16 amino acids. Germline V gene sequence: CDR1 SGHTA, CDR2 FQGNSA. The V gene lost 5 bases and the J gene lost 0 bases, with 14 bases spanning the gap. The CDR3 bases are TGTGCCAGCAGCACCCGACAGCTAAACTCCTACAATGAGCAGTTCTTC. It translates to CASSTRQLNSYNEQFF.

This clone appeared many times. Different DNA sequences within this sample yield the same CDR3. The chain uses TRBV28 and TRBJ2-7; 7 bases are a match to TRBD2. With V trimmed by 5 bases and J by 3 bases, 1 base remained unmatched. This CDR3 has 12 amino acids. Germline CDR1 and CDR2: MDHEN and SYDVKM. The CDR3 region has the DNA TGTGCCAGCAGTCCGGGGGGCTACGAGCAGTACTTC. This sequence encodes CASSPGGYEQYF. The full variable domain, completed using reference TRBV28 and TRBJ2-7, is DVKVTQSSRYLVKRTGEKVFLECVQDMDHENMFWYRQDPGLGLRLIYFSYDVKMKEKGDIPEGYSVSREKKERFSLILESASTNQTSMYLCASSPGGYEQYFGPGTRLTVT.

The genes are TRBV27 and TRBJ2-3; 9 nucleotides agree with TRBD2. The trim removed 6 bases at V and 4 bases at J, leaving 5 bases unmatched. CDR3 length: 14 amino acids. CDR1 and CDR2 from the germline V gene are MNHEY and SMNVEV (reference sequence). The CDR3 nucleotides read TGTGCCAGCAGGAGCGGGAGGAACGCAGATACGCAGTATTTT. This gives the protein CASRSGRNADTQYF.